One sample yielded the 16 T cell receptor beta chains listed below, sequenced in a study of blood T cell repertoires in COVID-19. Repertoires were generated with immunoSEQ multiplex PCR, while TCRdb's copy carries only in-frame clones and drops some. Seen here are approximately 110,000 clones, roughly 81% observed once, and the top ten hold about 3%. Sequenced sample: peripheral blood. Receptor source: a man in his forties with acute or convalescent COVID-19.

The chain couples TRBV7-3 to TRBJ2-7; 7 bases are shared with TRBD2. The germline CDR1 and CDR2 sequences are SGHTA and FQGTGA. This CDR3 region has 15 residues. The J segment lost 3 bases and the V segment lost 3 bases, leaving 8 bases of the junction unmatched. CDR3 in DNA: TGTGCCAGCAGCTTGGCTAGCGGATTCTTCTACGAGCAGTACTTC. Encoded protein: CASSLASGFFYEQYF.

The CDR3 loop reads CASSEGAGEQFF. CDR3 sequence (DNA): TGTGCCAGCAGTGAGGGGGCAGGGGAGCAGTTCTTC. V is TRBV2 and J is TRBJ2-1; maybe TRBD1 (6 bases). Trimming pared 3 bases from V and 10 bases from J, leaving 10 bases between. The germline CDR1 and CDR2 sequences are SNHLY and FYNNEI. The CDR3 is 12 amino acids.

This sequence joins TRBV24-1 and TRBJ1-4; unclear D gene. The V end was cut by 3 bases, the J end by 8 bases, with 15 bases between. This CDR3 contains 15 residues. Germline V gives CDR1 KGHDR, CDR2 SFDVKD. CDR3 sequence reads: CATSDRGGPVEKLFF. In DNA form, the CDR3 reads TGTGCCACCAGTGATCGTGGAGGACCCGTAGAAAAACTGTTTTTT.

This chain joins TRBV3-1 (or the pseudogene TRBV3-2) and TRBJ2-5, with D perhaps TRBD1 (6 bases). Per the germline V gene, CDR1 is LGHDT and CDR2 is YNNKEL (reference sequence). Deletions cut 3 bases from V and 0 bases from J, with 32 bases between. The length of the CDR3 is 22 residues. The CDR3 nucleotides read TGTGCCAGCAGCCACTATTTGACCAGGGGCTATCGAAGAGGAACCAACCAAGAGACCCAGTACTTC. Amino acids: CASSHYLTRGYRRGTNQETQYF.

This rearrangement joins TRBV10-3 to TRBJ1-3; no firm D call. CDR1 and CDR2 (germline): ENHRY, SYGVKD. This CDR3 is built from 16 residues. The ends were cut back, 8 bases at V and 0 bases at J, with 17 bases in the middle. The CDR3 DNA reads TGTGCCATCTCGCGGTTTGGCGGAAACTCTGGAAACACCATATATTTT. Protein sequence: CAISRFGGNSGNTIYF.

The CDR3 bases are TGTGCCAGCAGCCGGTATCAGGGGTCTTCTGAAGCTTTCTTT. Protein product: CASSRYQGSSEAFF. The J gene is TRBJ1-1, the V gene TRBV5-5; D perhaps matches TRBD1 (6 bases). V was cut by 4 bases and J by 6 bases, with 16 bases left in between. In germline, CDR1 is SGHKS, CDR2 YYEKEE (reference sequence). The CDR3 totals 14 residues.

The V and J genes are TRBV6-2 or TRBV6-3 and TRBJ2-5; 13 bases line up with TRBD2. The CDR3 covers 17 residues. CDR1 is MNHEY, CDR2 SVGEGT, per germline. The V gene end was trimmed by 5 bases and the J gene end by 6 bases; junction bases not matched to a gene: 12. DNA of the CDR3: TGTGCCAGCAGTCCGACCGGACTAGCGGGGGTGAAGAAGACCCAGTACTTC. Translating gives CASSPTGLAGVKKTQYF.

The rearrangement joins TRBV7-2 to TRBJ2-1, with TRBD1 matching over 10 bases. The germline V gene encodes CDR1 SGHTA and CDR2 FQGNSA. J was trimmed by 3 bases and V by 5 bases; bases with no gene match: 1. This CDR3 is 14 amino acids long. The CDR3 DNA reads as TGTGCCAGCAGCCGGGACAGGGGCTACAATGAGCAGTTCTTC. Protein sequence: CASSRDRGYNEQFF.

The V call is TRBV10-3, the J call TRBJ2-3, with 11 bases that match TRBD2. In germline, CDR1 is ENHRY, CDR2 SYGVKD. V shed 10 bases, J shed 3 bases, and the junction held 9 bases outside the gene matches. The CDR3 contains 15 residues. The DNA of the CDR3 is TGTGCCACCGACGATTCTAGCGGGGGGACAGATACGCAGTATTTT. Its protein is CATDDSSGGTDTQYF.

The genes are TRBV7-9 and TRBJ2-7, with 8 bases aligning to TRBD2. Germline V lookup: CDR1 SEHNR, CDR2 FQNEAQ (reference sequence). J was trimmed by 1 base and V by 3 bases; bases with no gene match: 5. This CDR3 is built from 15 residues. The CDR3, as DNA: TGTGCCAGCAGCTTCGGAGCGGGGGATTCCTACGAGCAGTACTTC. Translated, it gives CASSFGAGDSYEQYF.

The chain is built from TRBV29-1 and TRBJ1-5, with D perhaps matching TRBD1 (5 bases). Germline lookup yields CDR1 SQVTM and CDR2 ANQGSEA. The germline V and J ends were trimmed by 4 bases and 3 bases, with 10 bases remaining between them. This CDR3 is 13 amino acids long. In nucleotides, the CDR3 is TGCAGCGTTGGCGCGGGACTCAATCAGCCCCAGCATTTT. It yields the protein CSVGAGLNQPQHF.

The rearrangement links TRBV27 to TRBJ2-1; 9 positions agree with TRBD1. J lost 5 bases, V lost 5 bases, and 10 bases had no gene match. There are 16 residues in the CDR3. Germline V gene data show CDR1 as MNHEY and CDR2 as SMNVEV (reference sequence). CDR3 residues: CASSDGTGPANNEQFF. In DNA, the CDR3 is TGTGCCAGCAGTGACGGGACAGGGCCCGCGAACAATGAGCAGTTCTTC.

V gene TRBV7-5 combines with J gene TRBJ2-5; the D call in the table, TRBD2, was not verified against the DNA. TRBV7-5 is reported as a pseudogene. The CDR3 is made up of 16 amino acids. CDR3 in amino acids: CARSLVFLAGQETQYF. The CDR3 coding sequence is TGTGCCAGAAGCTTAGTTTTCCTAGCTGGCCAAGAGACCCAGTACTTC.

In this sample, this clone turned up once. The chain has TRBV11-2 and TRBJ2-1; D not resolved. The V gene's germline CDR1 is SGHAT and CDR2 FQNNGV. With 4 bases removed from V and 4 bases from J, the gap between germline ends came to 8 bases. There are 13 residues in the CDR3. CDR3 in amino acids: CASSSNYYNEQFF. The CDR3 DNA sequence: TGTGCCAGCAGCTCGAACTATTACAATGAGCAGTTCTTC.

The rearrangement uses TRBV19 and TRBJ1-3; D not resolved. The germline CDR1 and CDR2 sequences are LNHDA and SQIVND (reference sequence). Deletions cut 9 bases from V and 0 bases from J, with 12 bases between. CDR3 length: 14 residues. The CDR3 sequence: CASRDGNSGNTIYF. The DNA for the CDR3 is TGTGCCAGCCGAGACGGGAACTCTGGAAACACCATATATTTT.

V usage is TRBV6-1 and J usage is TRBJ1-1; 10 bases are a match to TRBD1. This CDR3 has 15 amino acids. Germline loops: CDR1 MNHNS, CDR2 SASEGT. Trimming removed 2 bases from V and 7 bases from J; junction bases left unmatched: 7. In DNA, the CDR3 is TGTGCCAGCAGTGAAAACTTAGGGGACAGGGGTGAAGCTTTCTTT. Its translation is CASSENLGDRGEAFF.